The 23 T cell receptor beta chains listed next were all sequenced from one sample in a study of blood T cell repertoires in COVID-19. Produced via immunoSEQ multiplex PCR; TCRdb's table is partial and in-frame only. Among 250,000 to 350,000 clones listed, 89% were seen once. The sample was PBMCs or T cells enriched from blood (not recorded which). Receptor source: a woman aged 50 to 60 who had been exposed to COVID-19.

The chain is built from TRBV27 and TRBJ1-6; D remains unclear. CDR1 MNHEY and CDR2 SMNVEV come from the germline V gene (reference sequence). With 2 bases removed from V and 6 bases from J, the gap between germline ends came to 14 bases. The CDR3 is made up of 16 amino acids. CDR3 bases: TGTGCCAGCAGTTTAAGTTGGTTCTCGGGTAATTCACCCCTCCACTTT. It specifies CASSLSWFSGNSPLHF.

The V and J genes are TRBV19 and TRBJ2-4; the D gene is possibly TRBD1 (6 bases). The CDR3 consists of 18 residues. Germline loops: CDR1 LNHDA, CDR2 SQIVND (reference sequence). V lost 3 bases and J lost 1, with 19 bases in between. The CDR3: CASSIRQGPDAAKNIQYF. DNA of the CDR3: TGTGCCAGTAGTATTAGGCAGGGGCCCGATGCCGCCAAAAACATTCAGTACTTC. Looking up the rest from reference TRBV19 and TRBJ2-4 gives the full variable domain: DGGITQSPKYLFRKEGQNVTLSCEQNLNHDAMYWYRQDPGQGLRLIYYSQIVNDFQKGDIAEGYSVSREKKESFPLTVTSAQKNPTAFYLCASSIRQGPDAAKNIQYFGAGTRLSVL.

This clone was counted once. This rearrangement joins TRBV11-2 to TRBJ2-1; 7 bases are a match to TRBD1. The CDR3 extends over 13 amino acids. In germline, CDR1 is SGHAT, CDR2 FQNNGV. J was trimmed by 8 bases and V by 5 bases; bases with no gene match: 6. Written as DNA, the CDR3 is TGTGCCAGCAGCAGCGACAGGGCCGATGAGCAGTTCTTC. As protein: CASSSDRADEQFF. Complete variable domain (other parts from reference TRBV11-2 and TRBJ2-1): EAGVAQSPRYKIIEKRQSVAFWCNPISGHATLYWYQQILGQGPKLLIQFQNNGVVDDSQLPKDRFSAERLKGVDSTLKIQPAKLEDSAVYLCASSSDRADEQFFGPGTRLTVL.

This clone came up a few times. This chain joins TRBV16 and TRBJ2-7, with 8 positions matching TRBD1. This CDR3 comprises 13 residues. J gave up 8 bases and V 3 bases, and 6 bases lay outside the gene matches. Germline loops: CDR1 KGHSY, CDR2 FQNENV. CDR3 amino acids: CASSHPDRAKQYF. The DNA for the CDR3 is TGTGCCAGCAGCCACCCGGACAGGGCGAAGCAGTACTTC. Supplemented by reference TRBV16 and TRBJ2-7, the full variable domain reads GEEVAQTPKHLVRGEGQKAKLYCAPIKGHSYVFWYQQVLKNEFKFLISFQNENVFDETGMPKERFSAKCLPNSPCSLEIQATKLEDSAVYFCASSHPDRAKQYFGPGTRLTVT.

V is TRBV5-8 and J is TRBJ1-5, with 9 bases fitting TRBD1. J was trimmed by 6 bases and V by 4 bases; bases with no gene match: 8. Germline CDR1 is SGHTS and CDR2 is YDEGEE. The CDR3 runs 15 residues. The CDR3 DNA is TGTGCCAGCAGCCCAGCGGGACAGGGTAGTCAGCCCCAGCATTTT. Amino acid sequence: CASSPAGQGSQPQHF.

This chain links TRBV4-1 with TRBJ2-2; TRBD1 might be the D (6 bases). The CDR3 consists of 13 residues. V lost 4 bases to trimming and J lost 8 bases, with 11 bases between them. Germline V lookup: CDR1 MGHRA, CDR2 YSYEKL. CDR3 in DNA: TGCGCCAGCAGCCCAACAGGGACAGGGGAGCTGTTTTTT. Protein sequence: CASSPTGTGELFF.

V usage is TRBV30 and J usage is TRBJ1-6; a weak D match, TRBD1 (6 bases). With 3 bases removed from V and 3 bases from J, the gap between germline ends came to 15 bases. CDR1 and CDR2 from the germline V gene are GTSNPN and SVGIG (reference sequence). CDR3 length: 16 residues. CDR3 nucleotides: TGTGCCTGGAGGCCCAAGGGGGGGCTCTATAATTCACCCCTCCACTTT. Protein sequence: CAWRPKGGLYNSPLHF.

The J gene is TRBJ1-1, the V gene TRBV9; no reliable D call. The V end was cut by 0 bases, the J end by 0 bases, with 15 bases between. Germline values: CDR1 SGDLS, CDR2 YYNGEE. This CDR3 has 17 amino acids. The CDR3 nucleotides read TGTGCCAGCAGCGTAGCTGACATAGGCAGCTTGAACACTGAAGCTTTCTTT. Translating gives CASSVADIGSLNTEAFF.

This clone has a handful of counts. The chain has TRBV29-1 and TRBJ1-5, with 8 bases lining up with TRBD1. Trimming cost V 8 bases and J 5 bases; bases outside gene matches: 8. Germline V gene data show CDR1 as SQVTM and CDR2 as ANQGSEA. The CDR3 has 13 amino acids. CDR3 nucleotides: TGCAGCATCGGACAGGGTGGAGATCAGCCCCAGCATTTT. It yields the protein CSIGQGGDQPQHF.

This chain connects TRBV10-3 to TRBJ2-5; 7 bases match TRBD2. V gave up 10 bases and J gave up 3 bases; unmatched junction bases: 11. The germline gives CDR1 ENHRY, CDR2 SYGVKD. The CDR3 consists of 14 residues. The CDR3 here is CATREGGVEETQYF. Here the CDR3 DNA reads TGTGCCACCCGCGAGGGAGGGGTAGAAGAGACCCAGTACTTC.

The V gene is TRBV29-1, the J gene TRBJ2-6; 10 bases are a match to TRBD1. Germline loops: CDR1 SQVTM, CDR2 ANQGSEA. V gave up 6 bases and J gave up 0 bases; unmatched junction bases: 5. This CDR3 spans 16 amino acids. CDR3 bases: TGCAGCGTATTGGGGACAGGGGTCTCTGGGGCCAACGTCCTGACTTTC. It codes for CSVLGTGVSGANVLTF.

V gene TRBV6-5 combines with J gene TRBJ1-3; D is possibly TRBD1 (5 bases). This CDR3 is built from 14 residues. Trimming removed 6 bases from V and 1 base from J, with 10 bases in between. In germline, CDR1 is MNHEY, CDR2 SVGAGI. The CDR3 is CASRLAGSGNTIYF. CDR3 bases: TGTGCCAGCAGGTTAGCAGGGTCTGGAAACACCATATATTTT.

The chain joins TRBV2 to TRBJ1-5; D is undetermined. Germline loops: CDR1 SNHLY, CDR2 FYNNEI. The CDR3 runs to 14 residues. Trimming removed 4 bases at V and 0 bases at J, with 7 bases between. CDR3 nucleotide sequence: TGTGCCAGCAGTGTTGCCTATAGCAATCAGCCCCAGCATTTT. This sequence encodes CASSVAYSNQPQHF.

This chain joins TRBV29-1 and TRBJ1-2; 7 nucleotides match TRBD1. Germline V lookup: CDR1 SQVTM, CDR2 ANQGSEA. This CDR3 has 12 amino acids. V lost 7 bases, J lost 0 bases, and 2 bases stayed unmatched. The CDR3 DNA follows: TGCAGCGGGACAGGTTCTAACTATGGCTACACCTTC. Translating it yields CSGTGSNYGYTF.

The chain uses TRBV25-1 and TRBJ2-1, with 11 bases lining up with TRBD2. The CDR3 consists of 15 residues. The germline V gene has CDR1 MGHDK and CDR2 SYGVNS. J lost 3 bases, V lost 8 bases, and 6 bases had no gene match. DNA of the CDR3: TGTGCCAGCGCCCCGGGACTAGCGGTCTACAATGAGCAGTTCTTC. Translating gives CASAPGLAVYNEQFF.

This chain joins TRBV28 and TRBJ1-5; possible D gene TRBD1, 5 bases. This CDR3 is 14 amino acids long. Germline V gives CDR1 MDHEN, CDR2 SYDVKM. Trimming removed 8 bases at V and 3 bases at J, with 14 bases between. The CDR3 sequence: CASLTTGHNQPQHF. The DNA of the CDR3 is TGTGCCAGCCTCACAACAGGCCACAATCAGCCCCAGCATTTT.

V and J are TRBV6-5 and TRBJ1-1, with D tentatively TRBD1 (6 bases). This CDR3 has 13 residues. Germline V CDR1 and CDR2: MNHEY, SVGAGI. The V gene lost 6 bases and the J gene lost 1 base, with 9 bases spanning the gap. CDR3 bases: TGTGCCAGCAGCGGGACACAGAACACTGAAGCTTTCTTT. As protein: CASSGTQNTEAFF.

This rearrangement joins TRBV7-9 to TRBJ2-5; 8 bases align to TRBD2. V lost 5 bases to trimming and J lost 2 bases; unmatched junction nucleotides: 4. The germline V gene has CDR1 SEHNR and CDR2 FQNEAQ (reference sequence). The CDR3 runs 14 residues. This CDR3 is CASSRQRGQETQYF. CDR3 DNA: TGTGCCAGCAGCCGACAGCGGGGGCAAGAGACCCAGTACTTC. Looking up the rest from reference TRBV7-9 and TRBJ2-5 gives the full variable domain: DTGVSQNPRHKITKRGQNVTFRCDPISEHNRLYWYRQTLGQGPEFLTYFQNEAQLEKSRLLSDRFSAERPKGSFSTLEIQRTEQGDSAMYLCASSRQRGQETQYFGPGTRLLVL.

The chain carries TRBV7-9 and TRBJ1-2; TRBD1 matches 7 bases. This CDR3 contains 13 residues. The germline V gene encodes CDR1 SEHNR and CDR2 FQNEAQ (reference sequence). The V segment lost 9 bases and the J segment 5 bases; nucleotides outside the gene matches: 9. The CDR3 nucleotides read TGTGCCAGTAGACAGGGTGGACGGTATGGCTACACCTTC. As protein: CASRQGGRYGYTF.

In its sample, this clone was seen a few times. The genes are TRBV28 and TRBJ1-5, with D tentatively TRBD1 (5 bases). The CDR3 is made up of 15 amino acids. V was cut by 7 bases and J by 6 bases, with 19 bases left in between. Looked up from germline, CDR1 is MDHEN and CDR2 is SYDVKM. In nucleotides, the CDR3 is TGTGCCAGCACTACTAGCCCGTCAGGGACTCAGCCCCAGCATTTT. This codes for CASTTSPSGTQPQHF.

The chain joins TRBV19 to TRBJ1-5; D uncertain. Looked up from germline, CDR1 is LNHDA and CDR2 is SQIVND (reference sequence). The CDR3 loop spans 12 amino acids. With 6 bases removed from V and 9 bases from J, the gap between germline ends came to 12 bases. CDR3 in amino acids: CASRYPEGPQHF. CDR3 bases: TGTGCCAGTAGGTATCCTGAGGGGCCCCAGCATTTT.

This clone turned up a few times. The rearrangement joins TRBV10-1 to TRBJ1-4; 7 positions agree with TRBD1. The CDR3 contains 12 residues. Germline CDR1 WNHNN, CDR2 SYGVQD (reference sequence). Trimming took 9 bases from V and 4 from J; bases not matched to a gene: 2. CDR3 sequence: CARGQLNEKLFF. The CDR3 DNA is TGCGCCAGGGGACAGCTTAATGAAAAACTGTTTTTT.

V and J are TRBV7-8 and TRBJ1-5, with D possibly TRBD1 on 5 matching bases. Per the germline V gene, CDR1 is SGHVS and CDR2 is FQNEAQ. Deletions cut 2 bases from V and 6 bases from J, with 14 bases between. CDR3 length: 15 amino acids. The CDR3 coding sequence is TGTGCCAGCAGCTTATTTTCAGGGTTTAGTCAGCCCCAGCATTTT. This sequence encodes CASSLFSGFSQPQHF.